Listed below are T cell receptor beta chains from one sample, sequenced in a study of blood T cell repertoires in COVID-19. The assay was immunoSEQ multiplex PCR, and TCRdb's table has in-frame clones only and misses some. Found here are 70,000 to 100,000 clones, about four fifths of them singletons; the top ten hold 6.5% to 8.5%. Material for sequencing was peripheral blood. The source of these receptors is a man aged 45-65 years with active or convalescent COVID-19. Each CDR3 is given with its conserved first and last residue. D genes are given only for firm matches. Clone size is not always given. Where it is, it says once, few, many or a class for expanded clones.

size	D	J	V	CDR3	DNA
NA	TRBD1	TRBJ2-7	TRBV5-4	CASSRGQGDEQYF	TGTGCCAGCAGCCGGGGACAGGGGGACGAGCAGTACTTC
NA	NA	TRBJ2-2	TRBV4-1	CASSQVRGGADTGELFF	TGCGCCAGCAGCCAAGTTAGAGGGGGGGCCGACACCGGGGAGCTGTTTTTT
NA	NA	TRBJ1-4	TRBV18	CASSNPGTTNEKLFF	TGTGCCAGCTCCAATCCGGGAACAACTAATGAAAAACTGTTTTTT
NA	NA	TRBJ1-6	TRBV15	CATSEGGSYSPLHF	TGTGCCACCAGTGAGGGAGGCTCCTATTCACCCCTCCACTTT
NA	NA	TRBJ2-7	TRBV19	CASSPRQATYEQYF	TGTGCCAGTAGTCCACGACAGGCGACCTACGAGCAGTACTTC
NA	TRBD1	TRBJ1-1	TRBV5-1	CASSGGTGANPGEAFF	TGCGCCAGCAGCGGGGGGACAGGGGCCAATCCAGGAGAAGCTTTCTTT
NA	NA	TRBJ1-5	TRBV28	CASSLVQGSYNQPQHF	TGTGCCAGCAGTTTAGTACAGGGATCCTACAATCAGCCCCAGCATTTT
NA	TRBD1	TRBJ1-2	TRBV10-3	CAISGGQANYGYTF	TGTGCCATCAGTGGTGGACAGGCCAACTATGGCTACACCTTC
NA	NA	TRBJ2-3	TRBV9	CASSPRGAGGTDTQYF	TGTGCCAGCAGCCCGAGGGGGGCGGGGGGCACAGATACGCAGTATTTT
once	TRBD2	TRBJ2-7	TRBV28	CASTGGAVSSYEQYF	TGTGCCAGTACGGGGGGAGCCGTGAGCTCCTACGAGCAGTACTTC
many	NA	TRBJ2-5	TRBV4-1	CASSQFGQETQYF	TGCGCCAGCAGCCAGTTCGGGCAAGAGACCCAGTACTTC
NA	NA	TRBJ2-5	TRBV6-5	CASSYSGVRQETQYF	TGTGCCAGCAGTTACTCCGGGGTCCGGCAAGAGACCCAGTACTTC
few	NA	TRBJ1-2	TRBV6-5	CASSSGGGYGYTF	TGTGCCAGCAGTTCTGGGGGGGGCTATGGCTACACCTTC
few	NA	TRBJ2-1	TRBV2	CASTETEGSYNEQFF	TGTGCCAGCACCGAGACAGAAGGCTCCTACAATGAGCAGTTCTTC
NA	NA	TRBJ1-2	TRBV28	CASSLRESYTF	TGTGCCAGCAGTTTAAGAGAATCCTACACCTTC
NA	NA	TRBJ2-5	TRBV6-4	CASSSLPGETQYF	TGTGCCAGCAGTAGCCTACCAGGGGAGACCCAGTACTTC
NA	NA	TRBJ2-6	TRBV6-1	CASSEASGVSGANVLTF	TGTGCCAGCAGTGAAGCAAGCGGAGTCTCTGGGGCCAACGTCCTGACTTTC
NA	TRBD1	TRBJ1-2	TRBV19	CASSILPGQGFLGYTF	TGTGCCAGTAGTATTCTTCCAGGACAGGGGTTTCTCGGCTACACCTTC
once	NA	TRBJ2-5	TRBV5-6	CASSSGQRAGETQYF	TGTGCCAGCAGCTCTGGACAACGGGCAGGGGAGACCCAGTACTTC
NA	TRBD2	TRBJ2-5	TRBV28	CASSPSYSGVWQETQYF	TGTGCCAGCAGTCCATCCTATAGCGGGGTATGGCAAGAGACCCAGTACTTC
NA	NA	TRBJ1-6	TRBV7-2	CASSLEDRGTLHF	TGTGCCAGCAGCTTAGAAGACCGGGGGACCCTCCACTTT
NA	NA	TRBJ2-5	TRBV3-1/TRBV3-2	CASSQDFKTQYF	TGTGCCAGCAGCCAAGATTTCAAGACCCAGTACTTC
NA	NA	TRBJ1-1	TRBV4-1	CASSQDIGNTEAFF	TGCGCCAGCAGCCAAGATATCGGGAACACTGAAGCTTTCTTT
NA	TRBD1	TRBJ2-7	TRBV7-9	CASSYPGQGYEQYF	TGTGCCAGCAGCTACCCGGGACAGGGCTACGAGCAGTACTTC
once	NA	TRBJ1-2	TRBV7-9	CASSSTEWPYYGYTF	TGTGCCAGCAGCTCCACGGAGTGGCCCTATTATGGCTACACCTTC
NA	TRBD1	TRBJ1-2	TRBV2	CASGRDRGQNYGYTF	TGTGCCAGCGGGCGGGACAGGGGGCAAAACTATGGCTACACCTTC
once	TRBD2	TRBJ2-3	TRBV12-5	CASGFGGGRTDTQYF	TGTGCTAGTGGTTTCGGGGGGGGCCGCACAGATACGCAGTATTTT
NA	NA	TRBJ1-6	TRBV6-1	CASSDEGRGYNSPLHF	TGTGCCAGCAGTGATGAGGGGAGGGGGTATAATTCACCCCTCCACTTT
NA	TRBD1	TRBJ1-1	TRBV7-9	CASSFRDRAEAFF	TGTGCCAGCAGCTTTCGGGACAGGGCTGAAGCTTTCTTT
NA	TRBD1	TRBJ1-1	TRBV4-1	CASSQEGQARGEAFF	TGCGCCAGCAGCCAAGAGGGACAGGCGCGGGGTGAAGCTTTCTTT
NA	NA	TRBJ2-2	TRBV11-1	CASSLADWTGELFF	TGTGCCAGCAGCTTAGCTGACTGGACCGGGGAGCTGTTTTTT
few	TRBD2	TRBJ2-2	TRBV4-3	CASSQATGGLNTGELFF	TGCGCCAGCAGCCAAGCGACGGGGGGATTGAACACCGGGGAGCTGTTTTTT
NA	TRBD1	TRBJ1-5	TRBV12-3/TRBV12-4	CASSRDRNQPQHF	TGTGCCAGCAGTCGGGACAGGAATCAGCCCCAGCATTTT
NA	TRBD1	TRBJ1-2	TRBV2	CASESTGGYGYTF	TGTGCCAGCGAGAGTACAGGGGGCTATGGCTACACCTTC
few	NA	TRBJ1-5	TRBV15	CATSRELNQPQHF	TGTGCCACCAGCAGGGAGTTAAATCAGCCCCAGCATTTT
NA	NA	TRBJ1-6	TRBV10-1	CASSEWPNSPLHF	TGCGCCAGCAGTGAGTGGCCGAATTCACCCCTCCACTTT
NA	NA	TRBJ1-3	TRBV20-1	CSASPTASGNTIYF	TGCAGTGCTAGTCCGACAGCCTCTGGAAACACCATATATTTT
NA	NA	TRBJ1-1	TRBV24-1	CATSDGGTEAFF	TGTGCCACCAGTGATGGGGGGACTGAAGCTTTCTTT
NA	NA	TRBJ1-1	TRBV30	CAWSDPGEEAFF	TGTGCCTGGAGTGACCCGGGGGAAGAAGCTTTCTTT
NA	NA	TRBJ1-6	TRBV27	CASSLREDNSPLHF	TGTGCCAGCAGTCTAAGGGAGGATAATTCACCCCTCCACTTT
NA	NA	TRBJ2-7	TRBV19	CASANYYEQYF	TGTGCCAGCGCGAATTACTACGAGCAGTACTTC
NA	TRBD1	TRBJ2-3	TRBV5-1	CASSQGQSRATDTQYF	TGCGCCAGCAGCCAGGGACAGTCTAGGGCCACAGATACGCAGTATTTT
NA	NA	TRBJ2-5	TRBV7-8	CASSRGLTPQETQYF	TGTGCCAGCAGCCGAGGGCTTACCCCACAAGAGACCCAGTACTTC
NA	TRBD2	TRBJ2-1	TRBV9	CASSPGTSGGFGEQFF	TGTGCCAGCAGCCCAGGGACTAGCGGGGGTTTTGGTGAGCAGTTCTTC
NA	TRBD1	TRBJ1-1	TRBV7-6	CASSYSGQELTEAFF	TGTGCCAGCAGCTACTCCGGACAGGAACTCACTGAAGCTTTCTTT
NA	NA	TRBJ2-2	TRBV15	CATSTVTENTGELFF	TGTGCCACCAGCACCGTGACAGAGAACACCGGGGAGCTGTTTTTT
NA	NA	TRBJ2-7	TRBV28	CASSLQVDSYEQYF	TGTGCCAGCAGTTTACAGGTTGACTCCTACGAGCAGTACTTC
once	NA	TRBJ2-1	TRBV5-6	CASSLGQGGSYNEQFF	TGTGCCAGCAGCTTGGGACAGGGAGGCTCCTACAATGAGCAGTTCTTC
NA	NA	TRBJ2-1	TRBV10-2	CASSVTSEQFF	TGCGCCAGCAGTGTTACTAGTGAGCAGTTCTTC
NA	TRBD1	TRBJ1-1	TRBV5-4	CASSLAAGGDTEAFF	TGTGCCAGCAGCTTGGCCGCAGGGGGAGACACTGAAGCTTTCTTT
NA	NA	TRBJ2-3	TRBV11-2	CASSIGITDTQYF	TGTGCCAGCAGCATCGGGATTACAGATACGCAGTATTTT